A single sample gave rise to the 25 T cell receptor beta chains below, sequenced in a study of blood T cell repertoires in COVID-19. The repertoire was sequenced with immunoSEQ multiplex PCR; TCRdb's copy has only in-frame clones and lacks some. The table records a few hundred thousand clones, 70% to 90% of them present only once. The source material was peripheral blood. The origin of the receptors is a man between 18 and 29 years old with COVID-19, enrolled during active disease.

The gene calls are TRBV6-6 and TRBJ2-3; tentatively, D is TRBD2 (7 bases). There are 15 residues in the CDR3. V shed 6 bases and J shed 0 bases, with 13 bases lying between them. CDR1 and CDR2 (germline): MNHNY, SVGAGI (reference sequence). The CDR3 reads CASRSGEGSTDTQYF. CDR3 nucleotides: TGTGCCAGCAGGTCAGGGGAGGGGAGCACAGATACGCAGTATTTT.

This sequence joins TRBV9 and TRBJ2-3, with D possibly TRBD1 on 5 matching bases. Per germline, CDR1 SGDLS and CDR2 YYNGEE. CDR3 length equals 14 residues. The V end was cut by 1 base, the J end by 7 bases, with 13 bases between. The CDR3 DNA reads as TGTGCCAGCAGCGTATCCTCGGCAGGGAATACGCAGTATTTT. Its protein product is CASSVSSAGNTQYF.

The CDR3 bases are TGCAGCGTTCTGGTGCGGGGGGGCCCAGGTGAGCAGTTCTTC. Residues: CSVLVRGGPGEQFF. The chain joins TRBV29-1 to TRBJ2-1; 9 bases line up with TRBD2. The CDR3 contains 14 residues. The J segment lost 9 bases and the V segment lost 5 bases, leaving 11 bases of the junction unmatched. Germline-derived CDR1 and CDR2 are SQVTM and ANQGSEA.

J is TRBJ1-1 and V is TRBV9; 7 nucleotides line up with TRBD1. Germline V lookup: CDR1 SGDLS, CDR2 YYNGEE. Trimming cost V 3 bases and J 0 bases; bases outside gene matches: 8. This CDR3 comprises 16 residues. The CDR3 loop reads CASSESTGPLNTEAFF. In DNA, the CDR3 is TGTGCCAGCAGCGAGTCGACAGGGCCCTTGAACACTGAAGCTTTCTTT.

The rearrangement uses TRBV25-1 and TRBJ2-5, with TRBD1 identical over 9 bases. This CDR3 contains 17 residues. V was pared by 5 bases and J by 5 bases, with 15 bases of the junction left unmatched. The germline V gene encodes CDR1 MGHDK and CDR2 SYGVNS. The CDR3 bases are TGTGCCAGCAGTCAGCCTGCGAGGACAGGGGAGGCGGAGACCCAGTACTTC. This codes for CASSQPARTGEAETQYF. Combining the CDR3 with reference TRBV25-1 and TRBJ2-5 gives the whole variable domain EADIYQTPRYLVIGTGKKITLECSQTMGHDKMYWYQQDPGMELHLIHYSYGVNSTEKGDLSSESTVSRIRTEHFPLTLESARPSHTSQYLCASSQPARTGEAETQYFGPGTRLLVL.

V is TRBV30 and J is TRBJ2-7; no definite D call. The CDR3 loop spans 14 amino acids. V lost 0 bases, J lost 4 bases, and 13 bases lay in between. Germline V CDR1 and CDR2: GTSNPN, SVGIG (reference sequence). CDR3 sequence: CAWSVGLVGYEQYF. CDR3 DNA: TGTGCCTGGAGTGTAGGCCTAGTAGGTTACGAGCAGTACTTC.

The CDR3 here is CAWSPGRGGNQPQHF. CDR3 coding DNA: TGTGCCTGGAGTCCCGGCCGGGGAGGCAATCAGCCCCAGCATTTT. J is TRBJ1-5 and V is TRBV30; D is uncertain. With 2 bases removed from V and 2 bases from J, the gap between germline ends came to 13 bases. CDR1 GTSNPN and CDR2 SVGIG come from the germline V gene (reference sequence). CDR3 size: 15 residues.

The chain employs TRBV24-1 and TRBJ2-3, with 15 bases matching TRBD2. The CDR3 covers 14 residues. The V and J ends lost 9 bases and 4 bases, in that order; junction bases with no gene match: 1. CDR1 KGHDR and CDR2 SFDVKD come from the germline V gene. The CDR3 DNA sequence: TGTGCCACCGGGACTAGCGGGAGGTCAGATACGCAGTATTTT. This encodes CATGTSGRSDTQYF.

About this clone itself: One end of the junction fails to match germline, which may point to a read error. V usage is TRBV2 and J usage is TRBJ2-7; 7 bases align to TRBD1. The V gene's germline CDR1 is SNHLY and CDR2 FYNNEI. The CDR3 sequence is 11 residues long. CDR3 DNA sequence: TGTGCCAGCAGTGGGGACAGTACAACACGCTTC. It is translated as CASSGDSTTRF.

The chain links TRBV15 to TRBJ1-5; tentative D call: TRBD1 (6 bases). The length of the CDR3 is 14 residues. The V gene's germline CDR1 is LNHNV and CDR2 YYDKDF (reference sequence). V dropped 3 bases and J dropped 7 bases, with 13 bases sitting between them. CDR3 in amino acids: CATSSYREAQPQHF. DNA for the CDR3: TGTGCCACCAGCAGCTACAGGGAAGCACAGCCCCAGCATTTT.

The chain links TRBV19 to TRBJ2-1; 9 bases align to TRBD2. With V trimmed by 5 bases and J by 8 bases, 7 bases remained unmatched. The CDR3 is 14 residues long. The germline V gene encodes CDR1 LNHDA and CDR2 SQIVND (reference sequence). CDR3 in DNA: TGTGCCAGTAGTTCTTTAGCGGGAGAAGATGAGCAGTTCTTC. Translation gives CASSSLAGEDEQFF.

The chain couples TRBV10-1 to TRBJ2-3, with D hard to call. CDR1 WNHNN and CDR2 SYGVQD come from the germline V gene (reference sequence). This CDR3 has 13 amino acids. The V gene lost 2 bases and the J gene lost 4 bases, with 7 bases spanning the gap. For the CDR3, the DNA is TGCGCCAGCAGTGAGGATCTAGCAGATACGCAGTATTTT. It translates to CASSEDLADTQYF.

The chain joins TRBV16 to TRBJ2-7; 8 bases agree with TRBD2. The CDR3 covers 16 residues. The V gene's germline CDR1 is KGHSY and CDR2 FQNENV. V gave up 0 bases and J gave up 2 bases; unmatched junction bases: 6. This chain's CDR3 is CASSQSPGGVPYEQYF. The CDR3, as DNA: TGTGCCAGCAGCCAATCCCCGGGAGGGGTGCCCTACGAGCAGTACTTC.

The chain has TRBV5-5 and TRBJ1-1, with a weak D call TRBD1 (5 bases). The V gene's germline CDR1 is SGHKS and CDR2 YYEKEE (reference sequence). V lost 5 bases and J lost 3, with 14 bases in between. The CDR3 is 14 residues long. CDR3 sequence reads: CASRDLRGDTEAFF. DNA for the CDR3: TGTGCCAGCAGGGATCTCCGGGGGGACACTGAAGCTTTCTTT.

The genes are TRBV15 and TRBJ2-1; tentative D call: TRBD2 (5 bases). There are 17 residues in the CDR3. CDR1 LNHNV and CDR2 YYDKDF come from the germline V gene (reference sequence). V was shortened by 3 bases and J by 0 bases, with 15 bases between the two germline ends. CDR3 nucleotides: TGTGCCACCAGCAGGACCCTGGGAGCGAGCTCCTACAATGAGCAGTTCTTC. Protein: CATSRTLGASSYNEQFF.

This chain uses TRBV6-5 with TRBJ1-2, with TRBD1 as a possible D gene (5 bases). From germline, CDR1 is MNHEY and CDR2 SVGAGI. The CDR3 extends over 13 amino acids. V was clipped by 6 bases and J by 4 bases, with 12 bases between them. CDR3: CASSGSGFYGYTF. CDR3 nucleotide sequence: TGTGCCAGCAGCGGATCAGGGTTCTATGGCTACACCTTC.

The rearrangement links TRBV2 to TRBJ2-3; TRBD2 agrees at 13 bases. Germline V gene lookup returns CDR1 SNHLY and CDR2 FYNNEI. The CDR3 extends over 16 amino acids. V was pared by 5 bases and J by 4 bases, with 6 bases of the junction left unmatched. The DNA for the CDR3 is TGTGCCAGCAGTCCCGGACTAGCGGGAGCGGCAGATACGCAGTATTTT. It is translated as CASSPGLAGAADTQYF.

The chain has TRBV5-1 and TRBJ1-1; D gene unclear. This CDR3 has 13 residues. The germline CDR1 and CDR2 sequences are SGHRS and YFSETQ. V lost 5 bases and J lost 3, with 11 bases in between. The CDR3 DNA reads TGCGCCAGCAGTCCGGGAACTTACACTGAAGCTTTCTTT. Translated, it gives CASSPGTYTEAFF.

As DNA, the CDR3 is TGTGCCACCAGTGATTCGGGGTCGATTGGCTACACCTTC. Its translation: CATSDSGSIGYTF. V and J are TRBV24-1 and TRBJ1-2; D gene ambiguous. The CDR3 is made up of 13 amino acids. Trimming shortened V by 2 bases and J by 7 bases, and 10 bases separated the two germline ends. CDR1 and CDR2 (germline): KGHDR, SFDVKD.

The rearrangement uses TRBV7-2 and TRBJ2-1; 10 bases agree with TRBD2. V lost 5 bases, J lost 8 bases, and 9 bases stayed unmatched. The CDR3 length is 15 residues. Germline V gives CDR1 SGHTA, CDR2 FQGNSA. Written as DNA, the CDR3 is TGTGCCAGCAGCCCGAGCGGGAGGGCCAGGGATGAGCAGTTCTTC. It yields the protein CASSPSGRARDEQFF.

The V call is TRBV10-2, the J call TRBJ2-3; possibly TRBD1 for D (6 bases). This CDR3 region has 11 residues. The V gene's germline CDR1 is WSHSY and CDR2 SAAADI. V was cut by 7 bases and J by 6 bases, with 8 bases left in between. The CDR3 DNA sequence: TGCGCCAGCAAAACAGGGGATACGCAGTATTTT. Its translation: CASKTGDTQYF.

The chain combines TRBV7-2 with TRBJ2-7; D unresolved. Trimming shortened V by 5 bases and J by 3 bases, and 5 bases separated the two germline ends. Germline values: CDR1 SGHTA, CDR2 FQGNSA. CDR3 length: 11 amino acids. CDR3 DNA sequence: TGTGCCAGCAGCGTCCTCTACGAGCAGTACTTC. Encoded protein: CASSVLYEQYF.

In its sample, this clone was seen once. CDR3 loop: CASSPIAGGTNNEQFF. The CDR3 DNA follows: TGTGCCAGCTCCCCTATAGCGGGAGGGACAAACAATGAGCAGTTCTTC. The chain combines TRBV18 with TRBJ2-1; 11 nucleotides line up with TRBD2. Germline V gene lookup returns CDR1 KGHSH and CDR2 LQKENI. J gave up 5 bases and V 6 bases, and 9 bases lay outside the gene matches. The CDR3 has 16 residues.

The V and J genes are TRBV2 and TRBJ2-2; 14 bases agree with TRBD2. Losses at the gene ends were 8 bases for V and 4 bases for J; bases not matched to a gene: 6. The germline V gene encodes CDR1 SNHLY and CDR2 FYNNEI. CDR3 length: 16 residues. CDR3 DNA sequence: TGTGCCAGCGCAAGACTAGCGGGAGGGGGCACCGGGGAGCTGTTTTTT. Protein: CASARLAGGGTGELFF.

This rearrangement joins TRBV15 to TRBJ1-1; a possible D gene is TRBD1 (5 bases). V shed 3 bases and J shed 3 bases, with 17 bases lying between them. The CDR3 extends over 16 amino acids. Looked up from germline, CDR1 is LNHNV and CDR2 is YYDKDF (reference sequence). The CDR3 nucleotides are TGTGCCACCAGCAGGGGGAGGGGCGCGGGGTACACTGAAGCTTTCTTT. Protein: CATSRGRGAGYTEAFF.